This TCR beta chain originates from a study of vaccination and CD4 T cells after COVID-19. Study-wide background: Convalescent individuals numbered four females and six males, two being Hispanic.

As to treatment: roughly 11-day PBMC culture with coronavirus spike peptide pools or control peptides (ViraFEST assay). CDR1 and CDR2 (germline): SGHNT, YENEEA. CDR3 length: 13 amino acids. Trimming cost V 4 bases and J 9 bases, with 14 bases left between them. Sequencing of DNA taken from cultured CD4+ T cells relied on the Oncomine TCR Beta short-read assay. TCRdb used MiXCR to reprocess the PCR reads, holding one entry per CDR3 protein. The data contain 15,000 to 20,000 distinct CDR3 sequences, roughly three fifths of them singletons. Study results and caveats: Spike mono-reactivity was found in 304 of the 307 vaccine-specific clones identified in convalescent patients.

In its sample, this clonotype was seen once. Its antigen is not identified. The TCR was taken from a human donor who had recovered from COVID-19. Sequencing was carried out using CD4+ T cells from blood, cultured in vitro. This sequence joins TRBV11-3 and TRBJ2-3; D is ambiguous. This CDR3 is CASSSTLGLTQYF. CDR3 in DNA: TGTGCCAGCAGCTCTACCTTAGGCCTAACGCAGTATTTT. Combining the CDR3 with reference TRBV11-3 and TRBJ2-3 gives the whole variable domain EAGVVQSPRYKIIEKKQPVAFWCNPISGHNTLYWYLQNLGQGPELLIRYENEEAVDDSQLPKDRFSAERLKGVDSTLKIQPAELGDSAVYLCASSSTLGLTQYFGPGTRLTVL.